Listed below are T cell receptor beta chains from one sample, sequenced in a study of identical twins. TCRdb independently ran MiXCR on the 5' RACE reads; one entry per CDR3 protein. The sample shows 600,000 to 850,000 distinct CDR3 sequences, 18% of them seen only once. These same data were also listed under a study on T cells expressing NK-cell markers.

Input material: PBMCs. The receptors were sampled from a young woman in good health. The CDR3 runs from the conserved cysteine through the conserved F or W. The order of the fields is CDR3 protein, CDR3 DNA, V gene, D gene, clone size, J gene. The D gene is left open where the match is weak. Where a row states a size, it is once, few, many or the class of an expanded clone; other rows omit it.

cdr3_aa: CASSSFDFEGSATEAFF
cdr3_nt: TGTGCCAGCAGCTCCTTCGATTTCGAGGGCTCGGCCACTGAAGCTTTCTTT
v_call: TRBV12-3/TRBV12-4
d_call: -
clone_size: -
j_call: TRBJ1-1

cdr3_aa: CASWGLAGGRMIGELFF
cdr3_nt: TGTGCCAGCTGGGGACTAGCGGGGGGCCGGATGATCGGGGAGCTGTTTTTT
v_call: TRBV11-2
d_call: TRBD2
clone_size: -
j_call: TRBJ2-2

cdr3_aa: CASSLIAVYEQYF
cdr3_nt: TGTGCCAGCAGCTTGATCGCCGTATACGAGCAGTACTTC
v_call: TRBV5-6
d_call: -
clone_size: few
j_call: TRBJ2-7

cdr3_aa: CASSQSTGGSGYTF
cdr3_nt: TGTGCCAGCAGCCAGTCTACAGGGGGCAGTGGCTACACCTTC
v_call: TRBV3-1
d_call: TRBD1
clone_size: few
j_call: TRBJ1-2

cdr3_aa: CSASSLTDTQYF
cdr3_nt: TGCAGTGCTAGTTCCCTCACAGATACGCAGTATTTT
v_call: TRBV20-1
d_call: -
clone_size: few
j_call: TRBJ2-3

cdr3_aa: CSARITGGVDVPTDTQYF
cdr3_nt: TGCAGTGCTCGAATTACAGGGGGCGTAGATGTCCCCACAGATACGCAGTATTTT
v_call: TRBV20-1
d_call: TRBD1
clone_size: many
j_call: TRBJ2-3

cdr3_aa: CSAVQRNTEAFF
cdr3_nt: TGCAGCGCGGTCCAGAGGAACACTGAAGCTTTCTTT
v_call: TRBV20-1
d_call: -
clone_size: few
j_call: TRBJ1-1

cdr3_aa: CASSREDRQPGEQYF
cdr3_nt: TGTGCCAGCAGTCGAGAGGACAGGCAACCAGGCGAGCAGTACTTC
v_call: TRBV9
d_call: TRBD1
clone_size: -
j_call: TRBJ2-7

cdr3_aa: CASSSTGFWGYTF
cdr3_nt: TGTGCCAGCAGCTCGACAGGCTTCTGGGGCTACACCTTC
v_call: TRBV7-2
d_call: -
clone_size: few
j_call: TRBJ1-2

cdr3_aa: CSAREHGPGNEQFF
cdr3_nt: TGCAGTGCTAGAGAGCACGGCCCAGGGAATGAGCAGTTCTTC
v_call: TRBV20-1
d_call: -
clone_size: -
j_call: TRBJ2-1

cdr3_aa: CASSLAGISNQPQHF
cdr3_nt: TGTGCCAGCAGTTTGGCGGGGATTAGCAATCAGCCCCAGCATTTT
v_call: TRBV12-3/TRBV12-4
d_call: -
clone_size: few
j_call: TRBJ1-5

cdr3_aa: CASSREGLAVTDTQYF
cdr3_nt: TGTGCCAGCAGCCGAGAAGGACTAGCGGTCACAGATACGCAGTATTTT
v_call: TRBV5-4
d_call: TRBD2
clone_size: -
j_call: TRBJ2-3

cdr3_aa: CASSLQPYNEQFF
cdr3_nt: TGCGCCAGCAGCTTGCAACCTTACAATGAGCAGTTCTTC
v_call: TRBV5-1
d_call: -
clone_size: -
j_call: TRBJ2-1

cdr3_aa: CSVDRTGGGGDTQYF
cdr3_nt: TGCAGCGTTGACCGGACAGGGGGCGGAGGAGATACGCAGTATTTT
v_call: TRBV29-1
d_call: TRBD1
clone_size: -
j_call: TRBJ2-3

cdr3_aa: CASRPRAVEGTGELFF
cdr3_nt: TGTGCCAGCAGACCGCGCGCGGTGGAAGGGACCGGGGAGCTGTTTTTT
v_call: TRBV12-3/TRBV12-4
d_call: -
clone_size: many
j_call: TRBJ2-2

cdr3_aa: CSARAFKREGRWYEQYF
cdr3_nt: TGCAGTGCTAGAGCTTTTAAGCGGGAGGGCCGATGGTACGAGCAGTACTTC
v_call: TRBV20-1
d_call: TRBD2
clone_size: -
j_call: TRBJ2-7

cdr3_aa: CSGTTGSSHNEQFF
cdr3_nt: TGCAGCGGGACAACAGGGTCATCACACAATGAGCAGTTCTTC
v_call: TRBV29-1
d_call: -
clone_size: -
j_call: TRBJ2-1

cdr3_aa: CASSGQPNQPQHF
cdr3_nt: TGTGCCAGCAGCGGACAGCCCAATCAGCCCCAGCATTTT
v_call: TRBV12-3/TRBV12-4
d_call: -
clone_size: many
j_call: TRBJ1-5

cdr3_aa: CASSFSGDPDTQYF
cdr3_nt: TGTGCCAGCAGCTTCAGCGGGGACCCAGATACGCAGTATTTT
v_call: TRBV7-9
d_call: TRBD2
clone_size: -
j_call: TRBJ2-3

cdr3_aa: CSATGTGKTEAFF
cdr3_nt: TGCAGTGCTACTGGGACAGGGAAGACTGAAGCTTTCTTT
v_call: TRBV20-1
d_call: TRBD1
clone_size: -
j_call: TRBJ1-1

cdr3_aa: CASRSSIQGRTDTQYF
cdr3_nt: TGTGCCAGCAGGTCCTCCATACAGGGCCGCACAGATACGCAGTATTTT
v_call: TRBV6-2/TRBV6-3
d_call: -
clone_size: few
j_call: TRBJ2-3

cdr3_aa: CSALAYEQYF
cdr3_nt: TGCAGTGCCTTAGCCTACGAGCAGTACTTC
v_call: TRBV20-1
d_call: -
clone_size: few
j_call: TRBJ2-7

cdr3_aa: CASSRQADTEAFF
cdr3_nt: TGCGCCAGCAGTAGACAGGCCGACACTGAAGCTTTCTTT
v_call: TRBV4-3
d_call: -
clone_size: -
j_call: TRBJ1-1

cdr3_aa: CASSQDVNSPLHF
cdr3_nt: TGTGCCAGCAGCCAAGATGTGAATTCACCCCTCCACTTT
v_call: TRBV3-1
d_call: -
clone_size: many
j_call: TRBJ1-6

cdr3_aa: CASSLMTPTDTQYF
cdr3_nt: TGCGCCAGCAGCTTGATGACTCCCACAGATACGCAGTATTTT
v_call: TRBV5-1
d_call: -
clone_size: -
j_call: TRBJ2-3

cdr3_aa: CASSRRGINTEAFF
cdr3_nt: TGTGCCAGCAGCCGCAGGGGAATTAACACTGAAGCTTTCTTT
v_call: TRBV2
d_call: -
clone_size: -
j_call: TRBJ1-1

cdr3_aa: CASSPRGQGGYTF
cdr3_nt: TGTGCCAGCAGTCCACGGGGGCAAGGTGGCTACACCTTC
v_call: TRBV12-3/TRBV12-4
d_call: -
clone_size: few
j_call: TRBJ1-2

cdr3_aa: CASTISGDTQYF
cdr3_nt: TGCGCCAGCACCATCAGTGGGGATACGCAGTATTTT
v_call: TRBV5-1
d_call: -
clone_size: -
j_call: TRBJ2-3

cdr3_aa: CSASPGTVGQPQHF
cdr3_nt: TGCAGTGCTAGTCCCGGGACAGTTGGCCAGCCCCAGCATTTT
v_call: TRBV20-1
d_call: TRBD1
clone_size: few
j_call: TRBJ1-5

cdr3_aa: CASSYPGNYEQYF
cdr3_nt: TGTGCCAGCAGTTACCCGGGAAACTACGAGCAGTACTTC
v_call: TRBV6-5
d_call: -
clone_size: few
j_call: TRBJ2-7

cdr3_aa: CSATGTGEGRYEQYF
cdr3_nt: TGCAGTGCTACGGGGACAGGGGAAGGACGCTACGAGCAGTACTTC
v_call: TRBV20-1
d_call: TRBD1
clone_size: -
j_call: TRBJ2-7

cdr3_aa: CSAQLEGGSGNTIYF
cdr3_nt: TGCAGTGCTCAATTGGAGGGGGGCTCTGGAAACACCATATATTTT
v_call: TRBV20-1
d_call: -
clone_size: many
j_call: TRBJ1-3

cdr3_aa: CASSYSITSGNEQFF
cdr3_nt: TGTGCCAGCAGTTACTCGATAACTAGCGGGAATGAGCAGTTCTTC
v_call: TRBV6-5
d_call: TRBD2
clone_size: -
j_call: TRBJ2-1